This is a list of T cell receptor beta chains from one sample in a study of blood T cell repertoires in COVID-19. The data were produced by immunoSEQ multiplex PCR, yet TCRdb's version contains in-frame clones alone and is incomplete. The sample contains 150,000 to 200,000 clones, about 85% of which appear only once. Sequencing input: peripheral blood. These receptors were taken from a woman between 45 and 65 years old with COVID-19, enrolled during active disease. The CDR3 runs from the conserved cysteine through the conserved F or W. A D gene is named only where the DNA matches it firmly. Not every row has a clone size; where given, it reads once, few, many or a size class.

J gene: TRBJ1-2
V gene: TRBV4-3
D gene: TRBD1
CDR3 length: 16
clone size: NA
CDR3 protein: CASSQVGGPENYGYTF
CDR3 DNA: TGCGCCAGCAGCCAAGTAGGGGGCCCGGAGAACTATGGCTACACCTTC

J gene: TRBJ2-5
V gene: TRBV7-8
D gene: NA
CDR3 length: 16
clone size: few
CDR3 protein: CASSLMWAVPQETQYF
CDR3 DNA: TGTGCCAGCAGCTTAATGTGGGCAGTTCCCCAAGAGACCCAGTACTTC

J gene: TRBJ2-3
V gene: TRBV2
D gene: NA
CDR3 length: 15
clone size: NA
CDR3 protein: CASSAGGVSTDTQYF
CDR3 DNA: TGTGCCAGCAGTGCAGGAGGGGTTAGCACAGATACGCAGTATTTT

J gene: TRBJ1-2
V gene: TRBV7-9
D gene: TRBD1
CDR3 length: 16
clone size: NA
CDR3 protein: CASSTNRDRLDYGYTF
CDR3 DNA: TGTGCCAGCAGCACGAACCGGGACAGGTTAGATTATGGCTACACCTTC

J gene: TRBJ2-3
V gene: TRBV2
D gene: TRBD2
CDR3 length: 15
clone size: NA
CDR3 protein: CASRPGLAVTDTQYF
CDR3 DNA: TGTGCCAGCAGGCCGGGACTAGCGGTTACAGATACGCAGTATTTT

J gene: TRBJ2-7
V gene: TRBV25-1
D gene: TRBD1
CDR3 length: 15
clone size: NA
CDR3 protein: CASSEGGTGSYEQYF
CDR3 DNA: TGTGCCAGCAGTGAAGGGGGGACAGGCTCCTACGAGCAGTACTTC

J gene: TRBJ2-1
V gene: TRBV27
D gene: NA
CDR3 length: 13
clone size: once
CDR3 protein: CASSSTGRSEQFF
CDR3 DNA: TGTGCCAGCAGTTCGACAGGGAGGAGTGAGCAGTTCTTC

J gene: TRBJ1-2
V gene: TRBV30
D gene: TRBD1
CDR3 length: 15
clone size: NA
CDR3 protein: CAWRPGTGSNYGYTF
CDR3 DNA: TGTGCCTGGCGTCCCGGGACAGGTTCTAACTATGGCTACACCTTC

J gene: TRBJ2-7
V gene: TRBV12-3/TRBV12-4
D gene: NA
CDR3 length: 13
clone size: NA
CDR3 protein: CASSYGNSYEQYF
CDR3 DNA: TGTGCCAGCAGTTACGGGAACTCCTACGAGCAGTACTTC

J gene: TRBJ2-7
V gene: TRBV30
D gene: NA
CDR3 length: 11
clone size: NA
CDR3 protein: CAWSVGGEQYF
CDR3 DNA: TGTGCCTGGAGTGTGGGGGGTGAGCAGTACTTC

J gene: TRBJ1-3
V gene: TRBV30
D gene: NA
CDR3 length: 14
clone size: few
CDR3 protein: CAWSVKSSGNTIYF
CDR3 DNA: TGTGCCTGGAGTGTAAAGAGCTCTGGAAACACCATATATTTT

J gene: TRBJ2-1
V gene: TRBV29-1
D gene: NA
CDR3 length: 14
clone size: NA
CDR3 protein: CSVIRDSTSAEQFF
CDR3 DNA: TGCAGCGTGATCCGGGACTCAACCTCCGCTGAGCAGTTCTTC

J gene: TRBJ2-3
V gene: TRBV29-1
D gene: NA
CDR3 length: 12
clone size: once
CDR3 protein: CSHPESTDTQYF
CDR3 DNA: TGCAGCCACCCGGAGAGCACAGATACGCAGTATTTT

J gene: TRBJ2-5
V gene: TRBV12-5
D gene: TRBD2
CDR3 length: 14
clone size: once
CDR3 protein: CASGLGLAEETQYF
CDR3 DNA: TGTGCTAGTGGCCTGGGACTAGCGGAAGAGACCCAGTACTTC

J gene: TRBJ2-7
V gene: TRBV14
D gene: NA
CDR3 length: 15
clone size: few
CDR3 protein: CASSHGTSQSYEQYF
CDR3 DNA: TGTGCCAGCAGCCATGGGACATCACAGTCCTACGAGCAGTACTTC

J gene: TRBJ2-5
V gene: TRBV2
D gene: NA
CDR3 length: 15
clone size: once
CDR3 protein: CASSTEGGAQETQYF
CDR3 DNA: TGTGCCAGCAGCACCGAAGGGGGGGCCCAAGAGACCCAGTACTTC

J gene: TRBJ2-7
V gene: TRBV28
D gene: NA
CDR3 length: 14
clone size: NA
CDR3 protein: CASRWGAGAAEQYF
CDR3 DNA: TGTGCCAGCAGGTGGGGGGCGGGGGCTGCCGAGCAGTACTTC

J gene: TRBJ1-5
V gene: TRBV2
D gene: TRBD1
CDR3 length: 15
clone size: NA
CDR3 protein: CASRGTAYSNQPQHF
CDR3 DNA: TGTGCCAGCAGGGGGACAGCTTATAGCAATCAGCCCCAGCATTTT

J gene: TRBJ1-5
V gene: TRBV19
D gene: NA
CDR3 length: 13
clone size: few
CDR3 protein: CASSIQADQPQHF
CDR3 DNA: TGTGCCAGTAGCATCCAGGCAGATCAGCCCCAGCATTTT

J gene: TRBJ1-1
V gene: TRBV6-5
D gene: TRBD1
CDR3 length: 15
clone size: NA
CDR3 protein: CASRYRDRGNTEAFF
CDR3 DNA: TGTGCCAGCAGGTATCGGGACAGGGGCAACACTGAAGCTTTCTTT

J gene: TRBJ1-1
V gene: TRBV27
D gene: NA
CDR3 length: 13
clone size: once
CDR3 protein: CASRGGTGTEAFF
CDR3 DNA: TGTGCCAGCAGGGGGGGGACGGGAACTGAAGCTTTCTTT

J gene: TRBJ2-6
V gene: TRBV2
D gene: TRBD1
CDR3 length: 16
clone size: NA
CDR3 protein: CASTFGTGFGANVLTF
CDR3 DNA: TGTGCCAGCACTTTTGGGACAGGGTTTGGGGCCAACGTCCTGACTTTC

J gene: TRBJ2-7
V gene: TRBV4-2
D gene: TRBD1
CDR3 length: 16
clone size: NA
CDR3 protein: CASSQVLGTGSHEQYF
CDR3 DNA: TGTGCCAGCAGCCAAGTATTGGGGACAGGGAGCCACGAGCAGTACTTC

J gene: TRBJ1-6
V gene: TRBV10-3
D gene: TRBD1
CDR3 length: 14
clone size: NA
CDR3 protein: CAIRPGQMGSPLHF
CDR3 DNA: TGTGCCATCAGACCGGGACAGATGGGTTCACCCCTCCACTTT

J gene: TRBJ1-6
V gene: TRBV7-3
D gene: TRBD1
CDR3 length: 15
clone size: NA
CDR3 protein: CASSAGQPYNSPLHF
CDR3 DNA: TGTGCCAGCAGCGCGGGACAGCCTTATAATTCACCCCTCCACTTT

J gene: TRBJ1-5
V gene: TRBV7-9
D gene: NA
CDR3 length: 16
clone size: NA
CDR3 protein: CASSTMTGPSNQPQHF
CDR3 DNA: TGTGCCAGCAGCACAATGACAGGACCGAGCAATCAGCCCCAGCATTTT

J gene: TRBJ2-3
V gene: TRBV29-1
D gene: NA
CDR3 length: 13
clone size: NA
CDR3 protein: CSVEGLSTDTQYF
CDR3 DNA: TGCAGCGTTGAAGGACTAAGCACAGATACGCAGTATTTT

J gene: TRBJ2-2
V gene: TRBV30
D gene: TRBD1
CDR3 length: 14
clone size: NA
CDR3 protein: CAWRTGTNTGELFF
CDR3 DNA: TGTGCCTGGAGGACAGGGACGAACACCGGGGAGCTGTTTTTT

J gene: TRBJ1-3
V gene: TRBV5-3
D gene: NA
CDR3 length: 16
clone size: NA
CDR3 protein: CARSRGYRVPGNTIYF
CDR3 DNA: TGTGCCAGAAGCCGTGGTTACAGGGTACCTGGAAACACCATATATTTT

J gene: TRBJ2-7
V gene: TRBV5-6
D gene: TRBD1
CDR3 length: 14
clone size: NA
CDR3 protein: CASSGGQGAYEQYF
CDR3 DNA: TGTGCCAGCAGCGGCGGACAGGGGGCTTACGAGCAGTACTTC

J gene: TRBJ2-5
V gene: TRBV18
D gene: TRBD1
CDR3 length: 13
clone size: once
CDR3 protein: CASSSGQGETQYF
CDR3 DNA: TGTGCCAGCTCGTCGGGACAGGGGGAGACCCAGTACTTC

J gene: TRBJ1-2
V gene: TRBV19
D gene: NA
CDR3 length: 15
clone size: once
CDR3 protein: CASSISTGVGSSYTF
CDR3 DNA: TGTGCCAGTAGTATCTCGACAGGTGTGGGGTCTTCTTACACCTTC

J gene: TRBJ2-7
V gene: TRBV14
D gene: TRBD2
CDR3 length: 15
clone size: NA
CDR3 protein: CASRARQRGYYEQYF
CDR3 DNA: TGTGCCAGCAGAGCCAGGCAGCGGGGATATTACGAGCAGTACTTC

J gene: TRBJ2-1
V gene: TRBV3-1/TRBV3-2
D gene: TRBD1
CDR3 length: 16
clone size: NA
CDR3 protein: CASSQLTGSTYNEQFF
CDR3 DNA: TGTGCCAGCAGCCAGTTGACAGGGTCGACCTACAATGAGCAGTTCTTC

J gene: TRBJ2-2
V gene: TRBV7-9
D gene: NA
CDR3 length: 17
clone size: NA
CDR3 protein: CASSGQSGPEPPGELFF
CDR3 DNA: TGTGCCAGCAGCGGACAGTCCGGGCCGGAGCCTCCCGGGGAGCTGTTTTTT

J gene: TRBJ1-2
V gene: TRBV9
D gene: NA
CDR3 length: 15
clone size: once
CDR3 protein: CASSVGEPLNYGYTF
CDR3 DNA: TGTGCCAGCAGCGTAGGGGAGCCGCTAAACTATGGCTACACCTTC

J gene: TRBJ1-3
V gene: TRBV11-2
D gene: NA
CDR3 length: 16
clone size: NA
CDR3 protein: CASSDTPGGSGNTIYF
CDR3 DNA: TGTGCCAGCAGCGATACCCCCGGGGGCTCTGGAAACACCATATATTTT

J gene: TRBJ1-5
V gene: TRBV2
D gene: NA
CDR3 length: 17
clone size: NA
CDR3 protein: CASSLTGTLALDQPQHF
CDR3 DNA: TGTGCCAGCAGTTTAACAGGGACCCTAGCACTCGATCAGCCCCAGCATTTT

J gene: TRBJ1-1
V gene: TRBV19
D gene: NA
CDR3 length: 15
clone size: NA
CDR3 protein: CASSRQARVKTEAFF
CDR3 DNA: TGTGCCAGTAGTCGTCAGGCCAGAGTCAAGACTGAAGCTTTCTTT

J gene: TRBJ1-1
V gene: TRBV6-5
D gene: NA
CDR3 length: 11
clone size: NA
CDR3 protein: CASVYVGEAFF
CDR3 DNA: TGTGCCAGCGTTTACGTTGGGGAGGCTTTCTTT

J gene: TRBJ1-2
V gene: TRBV10-2
D gene: NA
CDR3 length: 10
clone size: NA
CDR3 protein: CASPRGGYTF
CDR3 DNA: TGCGCCAGCCCCAGGGGTGGCTACACCTTC

J gene: TRBJ2-2
V gene: TRBV9
D gene: NA
CDR3 length: 14
clone size: NA
CDR3 protein: CASSVELSVGELFF
CDR3 DNA: TGTGCCAGCAGCGTAGAACTTTCGGTTGGGGAGCTGTTTTTT

J gene: TRBJ2-3
V gene: TRBV7-7
D gene: TRBD2
CDR3 length: 16
clone size: few
CDR3 protein: CASSPRTGGGTDTQYF
CDR3 DNA: TGTGCTAGCAGCCCGAGAACGGGGGGGGGCACAGATACGCAGTATTTT

J gene: TRBJ1-4
V gene: TRBV12-5
D gene: NA
CDR3 length: 15
clone size: NA
CDR3 protein: CASGAQGSPNEKLFF
CDR3 DNA: TGTGCTAGTGGGGCCCAGGGGTCGCCTAATGAAAAACTGTTTTTT

J gene: TRBJ1-2
V gene: TRBV3-1/TRBV3-2
D gene: NA
CDR3 length: 14
clone size: once
CDR3 protein: CASSPDGQFNGYTF
CDR3 DNA: TGTGCCAGCAGCCCAGACGGACAGTTTAATGGCTACACCTTC

J gene: TRBJ1-1
V gene: TRBV30
D gene: NA
CDR3 length: 14
clone size: few
CDR3 protein: CAWTRTALNTEAFF
CDR3 DNA: TGTGCCTGGACCAGGACAGCCCTGAACACTGAAGCTTTCTTT

J gene: TRBJ1-6
V gene: TRBV28
D gene: NA
CDR3 length: 14
clone size: NA
CDR3 protein: CASSLSVGRSPLHF
CDR3 DNA: TGTGCCAGCAGTTTATCCGTGGGGCGGTCACCCCTCCACTTT

J gene: TRBJ1-5
V gene: TRBV11-2
D gene: NA
CDR3 length: 13
clone size: NA
CDR3 protein: CASSLQKNQPQHF
CDR3 DNA: TGTGCCAGCAGCTTACAGAAGAATCAGCCCCAGCATTTT

J gene: TRBJ2-3
V gene: TRBV28
D gene: TRBD1
CDR3 length: 15
clone size: NA
CDR3 protein: CASSMTGQGADTQYF
CDR3 DNA: TGTGCCAGCAGCATGACGGGACAGGGGGCAGATACGCAGTATTTT

J gene: TRBJ1-1
V gene: TRBV11-3
D gene: NA
CDR3 length: 13
clone size: NA
CDR3 protein: CASSPQPNTEAFF
CDR3 DNA: TGTGCCAGCAGCCCACAGCCGAACACTGAAGCTTTCTTT

J gene: TRBJ1-1
V gene: TRBV30
D gene: TRBD1
CDR3 length: 14
clone size: NA
CDR3 protein: CAWRLRDRNTEAFF
CDR3 DNA: TGTGCCTGGAGGCTCCGGGACAGGAACACTGAAGCTTTCTTT

J gene: TRBJ2-1
V gene: TRBV4-1
D gene: NA
CDR3 length: 16
clone size: NA
CDR3 protein: CASSTTQFGRGDEQFF
CDR3 DNA: TGCGCCAGCAGCACCACCCAGTTTGGGAGGGGGGATGAGCAGTTCTTC

J gene: TRBJ1-6
V gene: TRBV7-9
D gene: NA
CDR3 length: 15
clone size: NA
CDR3 protein: CASQTESSYNSPLHF
CDR3 DNA: TGTGCCAGTCAGACAGAGAGCTCCTATAATTCACCCCTCCACTTT

J gene: TRBJ2-2
V gene: TRBV28
D gene: TRBD1
CDR3 length: 16
clone size: many
CDR3 protein: CASSYLTGENTGELFF
CDR3 DNA: TGTGCCAGCAGTTACCTGACAGGGGAGAACACCGGGGAGCTGTTTTTT

J gene: TRBJ1-1
V gene: TRBV5-1
D gene: TRBD1
CDR3 length: 15
clone size: NA
CDR3 protein: CASSSKRTGGTEAFF
CDR3 DNA: TGCGCCAGCAGCTCTAAAAGGACAGGAGGAACTGAAGCTTTCTTT